A single sample is the source of the 17 T cell receptor beta chains below, sequenced in a study of blood T cell repertoires in COVID-19. The method was immunoSEQ multiplex PCR; TCRdb's version includes in-frame clones alone and lacks a portion of them. The table records approximately 210,000 clones, 70% to 85% of them present only once. The sample comprised PBMCs or T cells enriched from blood (not recorded which). These receptors were collected from a woman aged 60 to 75 who had recovered from COVID-19.

In DNA form, the CDR3 reads TGCGCCAGCAGCTTGACAGAACCCACCACTGAAGCTTTCTTT. It yields the protein CASSLTEPTTEAFF. J is TRBJ1-1 and V is TRBV5-1; D unclear. Trimming took off 1 base at V and 4 bases at J, with 11 bases between the two ends. The CDR3 is made up of 14 amino acids. Germline assignment: CDR1 SGHRS and CDR2 YFSETQ.

V and J are TRBV7-2 and TRBJ2-3, with a weak D call TRBD2 (6 bases). Trimming took off 3 bases at V and 4 bases at J, with 11 bases between the two ends. Germline V gene lookup returns CDR1 SGHTA and CDR2 FQGNSA. This CDR3 comprises 14 residues. The CDR3 sequence is CASSFGRGSDTQYF. DNA for the CDR3: TGTGCCAGCAGCTTCGGGCGGGGATCAGATACGCAGTATTTT.

This sequence joins TRBV2 and TRBJ2-4, with D possibly being TRBD2 (6 bases). V was shortened by 7 bases and J by 13 bases, with 20 bases between the two germline ends. The CDR3 consists of 13 residues. Germline CDR1 and CDR2: SNHLY and FYNNEI. The CDR3 DNA sequence: TGTGCCAGCACAGTATTACTAGCCCAAGGACAGTACTTC. It yields the protein CASTVLLAQGQYF.

V is TRBV18 and J is TRBJ2-3; 14 nucleotides agree with TRBD2. The germline V gene has CDR1 KGHSH and CDR2 LQKENI. Trimming removed 6 bases from V and 5 bases from J; junction bases left unmatched: 7. This CDR3 is built from 16 residues. The CDR3 loop reads CASSLSGLAGEDTQYF. CDR3 DNA: TGTGCCAGCTCCCTCTCGGGACTAGCGGGGGAAGATACGCAGTATTTT.

Only one count was recorded for this clone. The chain is built from TRBV11-2 and TRBJ1-1; the D is unclear. V was shortened by 6 bases and J by 1 base, with 12 bases between the two germline ends. CDR3 size: 14 residues. In germline, CDR1 is SGHAT, CDR2 FQNNGV. DNA of the CDR3: TGTGCCAGCAGTTTGCTACAGAGGAACACTGAAGCTTTCTTT. Its translation: CASSLLQRNTEAFF.

The chain joins TRBV12-3 or TRBV12-4 to TRBJ2-3; D remains unclear. This CDR3 comprises 12 residues. Trimming removed 6 bases from V and 3 bases from J, with 7 bases in between. DNA for the CDR3: TGTGCCAGCAGGAGAACTACAGATACGCAGTATTTT. Translation gives CASRRTTDTQYF.

This chain connects TRBV27 to TRBJ2-7, with D maybe TRBD2 (6 bases). CDR1 is MNHEY and CDR2 is SMNVEV in the germline V gene (reference sequence). V was pared by 4 bases and J by 9 bases, with 19 bases between. This CDR3 contains 14 residues. CDR3 amino acids: CASSSAGIFEGQYF. CDR3 in DNA: TGTGCCAGCAGTTCGGCGGGGATATTCGAGGGGCAGTACTTC.

V is TRBV12-3 or TRBV12-4 and J is TRBJ1-6; 8 bases fit TRBD1. V shed 9 bases and J 9 bases; nucleotides not matched to a gene: 7. This CDR3 comprises 13 residues. CDR3 sequence reads: CASWTGSGSPLHF. The CDR3 region has the DNA TGTGCCAGTTGGACAGGGTCGGGTTCACCCCTCCACTTT.

This chain uses TRBV10-3 with TRBJ2-7, with 11 bases that match TRBD1. J was trimmed by 4 bases and V by 10 bases; bases with no gene match: 9. The CDR3 length is 14 residues. Germline CDR1 ENHRY, CDR2 SYGVKD. DNA of the CDR3: TGTGCCACCCAGGGACAGGGGGGTTCTTACGAGCAGTACTTC. It is translated as CATQGQGGSYEQYF.

The V and J genes are TRBV5-6 and TRBJ1-6; D possibly corresponds to TRBD1 (6 bases). Trimming pared 0 bases from V and 6 bases from J, leaving 7 bases between. From germline, CDR1 is SGHDT and CDR2 YYEEEE. The CDR3 has 14 amino acids. The CDR3 loop reads CASSLEQGNSPLHF. CDR3 sequence (DNA): TGTGCCAGCAGCTTGGAACAGGGTAATTCACCCCTCCACTTT. Combining the CDR3 with reference TRBV5-6 and TRBJ1-6 gives the whole variable domain DAGVTQSPTHLIKTRGQQVTLRCSPKSGHDTVSWYQQALGQGPQFIFQYYEEEERQRGNFPDRFSGHQFPNYSSELNVNALLLGDSALYLCASSLEQGNSPLHFGNGTRLTVT.

The V and J genes are TRBV27 and TRBJ2-7; 7 bases are shared with TRBD1. The CDR3 has 16 residues. V was clipped by 6 bases and J by 1 base; unmatched bases: 12. Germline V gene data show CDR1 as MNHEY and CDR2 as SMNVEV (reference sequence). DNA of the CDR3: TGTGCCAGCAGCTCAACCGGGACAGTCTTTTCCTACGAGCAGTACTTC. Protein: CASSSTGTVFSYEQYF.

This clone occurred a few times. The chain recombines TRBV2 with TRBJ1-6; no firm D call. Germline lookup yields CDR1 SNHLY and CDR2 FYNNEI. The V gene lost 6 bases and the J gene lost 5 bases, with 5 bases spanning the gap. The CDR3 spans 12 residues. This CDR3 reads CASRRDNSPLHF. The CDR3 DNA sequence: TGTGCCAGCAGGAGGGATAATTCACCCCTCCACTTT.

The sample holds a few counts of this clone. CDR3 bases: TGTGCCAGCAGCTTTGGACAGGCGAATCAGCCCCAGCATTTT. Translated, it gives CASSFGQANQPQHF. The J gene is TRBJ1-5, the V gene TRBV7-9, with 7 bases aligning to TRBD1. The CDR3 spans 14 residues. V trimming: 3 bases; J trimming: 4 bases; junction bases outside the gene matches: 3. CDR1 SEHNR and CDR2 FQNEAQ come from the germline V gene (reference sequence).

The CDR3 coding sequence is TGTGCCAGCAGCCAGACAGTTCGGGCTGAAGCTTTCTTT. This translates into CASSQTVRAEAFF. The chain carries TRBV5-6 and TRBJ1-1; a weak D match, TRBD1 (5 bases). CDR3 length: 13 amino acids. Between the trimmed V and J ends, which lost 4 bases and 6 bases, there was a span of 13 bases. CDR1 and CDR2 from the germline V gene are SGHDT and YYEEEE.

V is TRBV7-9 and J is TRBJ2-3; D may be TRBD1 (8 bases). CDR3 length: 15 amino acids. Germline CDR1 and CDR2: SEHNR and FQNEAQ (reference sequence). Trimming stripped 5 bases from V and 6 bases from J, with 18 bases between. The CDR3 sequence is CASSPFRGREDTQYF. CDR3 DNA: TGTGCCAGCAGCCCGTTCAGGGGGCGGGAGGATACGCAGTATTTT.

The chain carries TRBV7-6 and TRBJ1-2; possibly TRBD1 for D (6 bases). The CDR3 consists of 15 residues. The V end lost 5 bases, the J end lost 7 bases, and 20 bases lay between the germline ends. The germline CDR1 and CDR2 sequences are SGHVS and FNYEAQ. The CDR3, as DNA: TGTGCCAGCAGCGCCGATACAGGGTACGGGTCTGGCTACACCTTC. It yields the protein CASSADTGYGSGYTF.

In its sample, this clone was seen a few times. V gene TRBV2 combines with J gene TRBJ1-3; D is possibly TRBD1 (6 bases). Trimming took off 8 bases at V and 2 bases at J, with 16 bases between the two ends. From germline, CDR1 is SNHLY and CDR2 FYNNEI. CDR3 length equals 15 residues. Here the CDR3 reads CASGGHSRAGNTIYF. CDR3 DNA sequence: TGTGCCAGCGGGGGACACTCAAGGGCTGGAAACACCATATATTTT. The full variable domain, completed using reference TRBV2 and TRBJ1-3, is EPEVTQTPSHQVTQMGQEVILRCVPISNHLYFYWYRQILGQKVEFLVSFYNNEISEKSEIFDDQFSVERPDGSNFTLKIRSTKLEDSAMYFCASGGHSRAGNTIYFGEGSWLTVV.